Below are 8 T cell receptor beta chains sequenced from a single sample in a study of patients and donors after allogeneic stem cell transplantation (dated by TCRdb to about 2020). Receptor libraries were prepared by RT-PCR. Sequenced on a NextSeq 550. TCRdb cleaned the public reads at Q25 with fastp, built clones with MiXCR and kept in-frame beta chains. When rows share a CDR3 protein, they turn into one entry using the most common DNA and genes. The sample records hundreds of thousands of distinct CDR3 sequences, around 16% of which are singletons. The ten largest make up about 7% of the sample. Sequencing was done on a sample of blood, either unsorted or a sorted T cell fraction (not recorded which). Receptor source: a human donor who was either an allogeneic HSCT recipient or a stem cell or donor lymphocyte infusion donor (not recorded which). It is not recorded whose cells these are; they may come from a transplant donor.

The V and J genes are TRBV6-5 and TRBJ1-1; D call uncertain. V was shortened by 4 bases and J by 1 base, with 13 bases between the two germline ends. Germline loops: CDR1 MNHEY, CDR2 SVGAGI. The CDR3 is made up of 15 amino acids. In nucleotides, the CDR3 is TGTGCCAGCAGTTTAGACCGCGGAGCGAACACTGAAGCTTTCTTT. It specifies CASSLDRGANTEAFF.

This sequence joins TRBV4-1 and TRBJ1-5; D is ambiguous. V dropped 3 bases and J dropped 0 bases, with 9 bases sitting between them. This CDR3 has 15 residues. Germline V gene lookup returns CDR1 MGHRA and CDR2 YSYEKL. CDR3 sequence reads: CASSQVDASNQPQHF. The CDR3 region has the DNA TGCGCCAGCAGCCAGGTAGACGCTAGCAATCAGCCCCAGCATTTT.

This chain joins TRBV29-1 and TRBJ2-2, with D possibly matching TRBD1 (6 bases). Germline V gene data show CDR1 as SQVTM and CDR2 as ANQGSEA. V lost 7 bases to trimming and J lost 4 bases, with 13 bases between them. The CDR3 loop spans 13 amino acids. The CDR3 coding sequence is TGCAGCGGCTGTGGACAGCCCACCGGGGAGCTGTTTTTT. Amino acid sequence: CSGCGQPTGELFF.

This clonotype came up a few times. J is TRBJ2-1 and V is TRBV20-1; D gene unclear. Trimming stripped 3 bases from V and 10 bases from J, with 13 bases between. Germline CDR1 reads DFQATT; CDR2 reads SNEGSKA (reference sequence). CDR3 size: 12 residues. The CDR3 sequence: CSARFIANEQFF. CDR3 DNA: TGCAGTGCTAGGTTTATCGCCAACGAGCAGTTCTTC.

This clonotype appeared many times. The J gene is TRBJ2-1, the V gene TRBV29-1; TRBD1 matches 12 bases. The CDR3 is made up of 15 amino acids. Unmatched junction bases numbered 6, after V lost 3 bases and J lost 6 bases. Germline V gives CDR1 SQVTM, CDR2 ANQGSEA. The CDR3 loop reads CSVEGDRGLINEQFF. The CDR3 coding sequence is TGCAGCGTTGAGGGGGACAGGGGGCTGATCAATGAGCAGTTCTTC.

This clonotype occurred a few times. V is TRBV4-1 and J is TRBJ1-5; TRBD1 aligns across 8 bases. Trimming took 4 bases from V and 1 from J; bases not matched to a gene: 9. The germline CDR1 and CDR2 sequences are MGHRA and YSYEKL. CDR3 size: 17 residues. Here the CDR3 reads CASSPGDRPGSNQPQHF. The CDR3 DNA follows: TGCGCCAGCAGCCCCGGGGACAGGCCTGGGAGCAATCAGCCCCAGCATTTT.

This clonotype has a handful of counts. The chain carries TRBV28 and TRBJ2-6, with 7 bases identical to TRBD1. Germline V CDR1 and CDR2: MDHEN, SYDVKM. The CDR3 totals 17 residues. Trimming at V came to 4 bases and at J to 3 bases, leaving 9 bases not matched to a gene. The CDR3 bases are TGTGCCAGCAGTTCTACGACAGGGCGCTTTGGGGCCAACGTCCTGACTTTC. Protein sequence: CASSSTTGRFGANVLTF.

The V call is TRBV11-2, the J call TRBJ1-1, with D unresolved. Germline-derived CDR1 and CDR2 are SGHAT and FQNNGV. The length of the CDR3 is 15 residues. Trimming pared 4 bases from V and 4 bases from J, leaving 16 bases between. This CDR3 is CASSSPARGGTEAFF. CDR3 coding DNA: TGTGCCAGCAGCTCCCCGGCTCGGGGAGGCACTGAAGCTTTCTTT.